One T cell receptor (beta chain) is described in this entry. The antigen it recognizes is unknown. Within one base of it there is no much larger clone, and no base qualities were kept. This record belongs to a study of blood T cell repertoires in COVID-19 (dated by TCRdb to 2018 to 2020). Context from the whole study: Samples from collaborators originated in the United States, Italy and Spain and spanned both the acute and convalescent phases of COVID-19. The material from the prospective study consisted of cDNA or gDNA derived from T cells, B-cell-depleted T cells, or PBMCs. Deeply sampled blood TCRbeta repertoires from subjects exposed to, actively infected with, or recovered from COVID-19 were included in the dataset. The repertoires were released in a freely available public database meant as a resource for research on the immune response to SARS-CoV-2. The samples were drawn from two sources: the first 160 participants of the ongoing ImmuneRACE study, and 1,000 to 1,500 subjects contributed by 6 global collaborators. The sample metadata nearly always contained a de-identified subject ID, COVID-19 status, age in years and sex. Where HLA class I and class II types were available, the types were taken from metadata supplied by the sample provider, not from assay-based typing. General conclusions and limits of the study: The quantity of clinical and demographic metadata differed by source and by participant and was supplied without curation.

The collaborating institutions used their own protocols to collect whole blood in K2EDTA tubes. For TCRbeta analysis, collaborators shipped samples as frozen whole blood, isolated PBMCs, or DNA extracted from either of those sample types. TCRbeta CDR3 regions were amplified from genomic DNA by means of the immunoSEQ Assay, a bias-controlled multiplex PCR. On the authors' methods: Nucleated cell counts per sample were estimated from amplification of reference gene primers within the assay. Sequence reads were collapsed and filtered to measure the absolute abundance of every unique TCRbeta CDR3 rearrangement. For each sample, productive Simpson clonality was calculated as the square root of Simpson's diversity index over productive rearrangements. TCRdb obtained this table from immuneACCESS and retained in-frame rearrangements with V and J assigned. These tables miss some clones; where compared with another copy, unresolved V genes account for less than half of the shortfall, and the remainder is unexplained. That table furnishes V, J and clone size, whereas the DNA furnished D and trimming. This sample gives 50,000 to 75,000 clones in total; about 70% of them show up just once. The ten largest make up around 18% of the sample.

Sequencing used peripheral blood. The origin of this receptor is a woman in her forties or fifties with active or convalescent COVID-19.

The CDR3 loop reads CASSPGQGLVLSGYTF. The DNA sequence follows: TGTGCCAGCAGCCCCGGACAGGGTTTGGTTTTATCTGGCTACACCTTC. The receptor chain draws on TRBV7-8 and TRBJ1-2, and 8 junctional nucleotides match TRBD1. V has 5 bases trimmed and J has 7 bases trimmed; junction bases matching no gene number 15. The CDR3 has 16 amino acids, counting the end cysteine and phenylalanine. The DNA shown is the 48-base CDR3, in frame from base 1. Reading the germline V gene gives CDR1 SGHVS and CDR2 FQNEAQ.